This is a list of T cell receptor beta chains from one sample in a study of response to subunit inactivated influenza vaccine. TCRdb redid the calling of the RT-PCR reads with MiXCR, one entry per CDR3 protein. The repertoire holds approximately 530,000 distinct CDR3 sequences, with 6% to 9% as singletons. The sequencing used PBMCs from blood, collected about 24 months after vaccination. Receptors were obtained from a man between 50 and 75 years old who received an inactivated influenza vaccine. Each CDR3 is given with its conserved first and last residue. The D gene is left open where the match is weak. The size of a clone is reported for some rows only, either as once, few or many, or as a class for expanded clones.

clone_size d_call j_call v_call cdr3_aa cdr3_nt
NA NA TRBJ2-6 TRBV6-1 CASTKRQHSGANVLTF TGTGCCAGCACTAAACGTCAGCATTCTGGGGCCAACGTCCTGACTTTC
many TRBD1 TRBJ1-1 TRBV7-2 CASSTQGDTEAFF TGTGCCAGCAGCACCCAGGGGGACACTGAAGCTTTCTTT
few TRBD2 TRBJ2-3 TRBV29-1 CSVGGRTRRSPDTQYF TGCAGCGTGGGGGGGAGGACTAGAAGATCCCCAGATACGCAGTATTTT
many TRBD2 TRBJ2-2 TRBV5-4 CASSFTSGRVPGELFF TGTGCCAGCAGCTTCACTAGCGGGAGGGTCCCCGGGGAGCTGTTTTTT
NA TRBD2 TRBJ2-2 TRBV13 CASSGVLWTSGNTGELFF TGTGCCAGCAGCGGGGTTCTTTGGACTAGCGGGAACACCGGGGAGCTGTTTTTT
few NA TRBJ1-1 TRBV7-9 CASSLGARGSGAFF TGTGCCAGCAGCTTAGGGGCCCGGGGGTCGGGAGCTTTCTTT
few NA TRBJ2-3 TRBV20-1 CSARGGPTGSTDTQYF TGCAGTGCTAGAGGAGGCCCCACCGGGTCCACAGATACGCAGTATTTT
NA TRBD1 TRBJ2-5 TRBV6-1 CASSERQGRGETQYF TGTGCCAGCAGTGAGAGACAGGGAAGAGGAGAGACCCAGTACTTC
many NA TRBJ1-3 TRBV5-1 CASSFAGRGNTIYF TGCGCCAGCAGCTTCGCAGGGCGCGGAAACACCATATATTTT
NA NA TRBJ2-3 TRBV29-1 CSVDFLASTDTQYF TGCAGCGTTGATTTCCTTGCTAGCACAGATACGCAGTATTTT
NA NA TRBJ1-2 TRBV29-1 CSVEDSAGGVLDGYTF TGCAGCGTTGAAGATTCAGCCGGGGGCGTATTAGATGGCTACACCTTC
few NA TRBJ1-1 TRBV5-1 CASSLEGGVMGAFF TGCGCCAGCAGCTTGGAAGGCGGGGTAATGGGAGCTTTCTTT
NA NA TRBJ2-5 TRBV7-2 CASSHGAYQETQYF TGTGCCAGCAGCCACGGGGCGTACCAAGAGACCCAGTACTTC
few TRBD1 TRBJ1-4 TRBV2 CASSEGLGTGEKLFF TGTGCCAGCAGTGAGGGGTTGGGGACAGGGGAAAAACTGTTTTTT
few TRBD1 TRBJ1-3 TRBV6-1 CASRRDRGNTIYF TGTGCCAGCAGGAGGGACAGGGGAAACACCATATATTTT
NA NA TRBJ2-3 TRBV30 CAWSRRGDTQYF TGTGCCTGGAGTCGTCGAGGAGATACGCAGTATTTT
many NA TRBJ2-7 TRBV3-1 CASSQRQSSEQYF TGTGCCAGCAGCCAAAGACAGTCATCCGAGCAGTACTTC
NA NA TRBJ2-2 TRBV4-2 CASSQDQKDSNTGELFF TGTGCCAGCAGCCAAGATCAGAAGGATTCGAACACCGGGGAGCTGTTTTTT
NA TRBD1 TRBJ2-3 TRBV29-1 CSVGDRGQPQYF TGCAGCGTTGGGGACAGGGGTCAGCCCCAGTATTTT
few NA TRBJ2-7 TRBV18 CASSPASDHEQYF TGTGCCAGCTCACCGGCTAGCGACCACGAGCAGTACTTC
NA NA TRBJ2-2 TRBV10-3 CAIRTSRDTGELFF TGTGCCATCAGGACGTCCAGGGACACCGGGGAGCTGTTTTTT
NA TRBD1 TRBJ2-2 TRBV29-1 CSVETGGANTGELFF TGCAGCGTTGAAACAGGGGGCGCGAACACCGGGGAGCTGTTTTTT
many NA TRBJ2-4 TRBV18 CASSPTGGVRNIQYF TGTGCCAGCTCACCAACGGGGGGCGTTAGAAACATTCAGTACTTC
NA NA TRBJ2-2 TRBV10-3 CARSRVIGRHTGELFF TGTGCCAGATCCAGGGTAATCGGTCGCCACACCGGGGAGCTGTTTTTT
many NA TRBJ2-1 TRBV7-9 CASSQTSRPRYNEQFF TGTGCCAGCAGCCAGACCAGTAGACCCCGCTACAATGAGCAGTTCTTC
many TRBD1 TRBJ2-4 TRBV4-1 CASSQDWDSIQYF TGCGCCAGCAGCCAAGATTGGGACAGCATTCAGTACTTC
few TRBD1 TRBJ2-3 TRBV20-1 CSALRDRGNTDTQYF TGCAGTGCTCTAAGGGACAGGGGAAACACAGATACGCAGTATTTT
NA TRBD1 TRBJ1-5 TRBV20-1 CSVIRRAGGERPQHF TGCAGTGTCATCCGGAGGGCAGGGGGCGAAAGGCCCCAGCATTTT
many NA TRBJ1-4 TRBV11-2 CASSWDGYEKLFF TGTGCCAGCAGCTGGGACGGATATGAAAAACTGTTTTTT
few NA TRBJ2-5 TRBV21-1 CASSTQAGACQETQYF TGTGCCAGCAGCACCCAAGCGGGAGCTTGTCAAGAGACCCAGTACTTC
NA TRBD1 TRBJ1-1 TRBV6-5 CASSYQGGPEAFF TGTGCCAGCAGTTACCAGGGGGGACCTGAAGCTTTCTTT
many TRBD2 TRBJ2-7 TRBV9 CASSESSGLSYEQYF TGTGCCAGCAGCGAGTCTAGCGGGCTCTCCTACGAGCAGTACTTC
many NA TRBJ1-2 TRBV4-3 CASSLRGRGNNYGYTF TGCGCCAGCAGCCTAAGAGGGCGAGGGAACAACTATGGCTACACCTTC
many TRBD1 TRBJ1-1 TRBV11-2 CASSPRGRGLGTEAFF TGTGCCAGCAGCCCGCGCGGCAGGGGGCTGGGCACTGAAGCTTTCTTT
few TRBD1 TRBJ2-1 TRBV14 CASSPGTANHPAYNEQFF TGTGCCAGCAGCCCCGGGACAGCTAACCATCCGGCCTACAATGAGCAGTTCTTC